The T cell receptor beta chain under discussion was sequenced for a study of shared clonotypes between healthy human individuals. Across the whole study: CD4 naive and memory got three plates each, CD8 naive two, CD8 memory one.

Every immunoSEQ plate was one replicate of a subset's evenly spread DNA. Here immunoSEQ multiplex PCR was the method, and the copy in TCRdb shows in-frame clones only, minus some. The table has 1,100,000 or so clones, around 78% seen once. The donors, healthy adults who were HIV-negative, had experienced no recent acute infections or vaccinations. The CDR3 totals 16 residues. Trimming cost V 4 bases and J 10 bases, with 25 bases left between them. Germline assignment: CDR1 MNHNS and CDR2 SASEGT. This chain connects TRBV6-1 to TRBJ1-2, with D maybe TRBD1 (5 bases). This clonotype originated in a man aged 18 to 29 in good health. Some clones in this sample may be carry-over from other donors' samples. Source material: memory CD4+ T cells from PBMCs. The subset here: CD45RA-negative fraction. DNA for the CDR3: TGTGCCAGCAGTGCTATCGCCCTCACTAGACAGACCCCCTACACCTTC. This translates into CASSAIALTRQTPYTF.